One sample yielded the 17 T cell receptor beta chains listed below, sequenced in a study of shared clonotypes between healthy human individuals. The method was immunoSEQ multiplex PCR; TCRdb's version includes in-frame clones alone and lacks a portion of them. The sample contains about 820,000 clones, approximately 92% of which appear only once. CD45RO-negative, CCR7-selected cells formed the naive CD8 fraction, which excluded terminally differentiated effector memory CD45RA+ cells. Sequenced material: naive CD8+ T cells sorted from blood. The receptor set was obtained from a man aged 30 to 39 in good health.

This chain connects TRBV30 to TRBJ2-3; the match to TRBD2 covers 7 bases. CDR1 and CDR2 (germline): GTSNPN, SVGIG (reference sequence). This CDR3 spans 15 amino acids. V was pared by 1 base and J by 0 bases, with 4 bases of the junction left unmatched. In nucleotides, the CDR3 is TGTGCCTGGAGTGCGGGGGGACTCAGCACAGATACGCAGTATTTT. This translates into CAWSAGGLSTDTQYF. The full variable domain, rest sourced from reference TRBV30 and TRBJ2-3, is SQTIHQWPATLVQPVGSPLSLECTVEGTSNPNLYWYRQAAGRGLQLLFYSVGIGQISSEVPQNLSASRPQDRQFILSSKKLLLSDSGFYLCAWSAGGLSTDTQYFGPGTRLTVL.

J is TRBJ2-1 and V is TRBV7-9; D remains ambiguous. The CDR3 runs 15 residues. V dropped 0 bases and J dropped 8 bases, with 14 bases sitting between them. CDR1 and CDR2 from the germline V gene are SEHNR and FQNEAQ (reference sequence). CDR3 sequence reads: CASSLASGFEDEQFF. The CDR3, as DNA: TGTGCCAGCAGCTTAGCGTCCGGGTTTGAGGATGAGCAGTTCTTC.

This chain connects TRBV5-1 to TRBJ2-7; no clear D gene. This CDR3 spans 14 amino acids. Germline values: CDR1 SGHRS, CDR2 YFSETQ. The V end lost 0 bases, the J end lost 4 bases, and 11 bases lay between the germline ends. CDR3 region: CASSLVGPMYEQYF. The CDR3 nucleotides read TGCGCCAGCAGCTTGGTTGGACCCATGTACGAGCAGTACTTC.

This rearrangement joins TRBV6-6 to TRBJ1-5; D is ambiguous. Between the trimmed V and J ends, which lost 2 bases and 0 bases, there was a span of 11 bases. Looked up from germline, CDR1 is MNHNY and CDR2 is SVGAGI (reference sequence). CDR3 length: 16 residues. CDR3 region: CASSYVQTYSNQPQHF. The CDR3 region has the DNA TGTGCCAGCAGTTACGTACAGACTTATAGCAATCAGCCCCAGCATTTT.

V usage is TRBV7-9 and J usage is TRBJ1-2; TRBD1 might be the D (5 bases). The CDR3 spans 14 residues. V lost 5 bases and J 6 bases, leaving 16 bases between the germline ends. CDR1 SEHNR and CDR2 FQNEAQ come from the germline V gene (reference sequence). The CDR3: CASSQTGLGDGYTF. CDR3 bases: TGTGCCAGCAGCCAGACGGGACTGGGAGATGGCTACACCTTC.

The rearrangement joins TRBV10-1 to TRBJ2-7; the D is unclear. The germline gives CDR1 WNHNN, CDR2 SYGVQD (reference sequence). There are 11 residues in the CDR3. Trimming took 9 bases from V and 6 from J, leaving 12 bases between them. The CDR3, as DNA: TGCGCCAGTGCTGGCAGCCCCGAGCAGTACTTC. This sequence encodes CASAGSPEQYF.

V and J are TRBV6-1 and TRBJ2-7; 7 bases map to TRBD1. The V segment lost 3 bases and the J segment 4 bases; nucleotides outside the gene matches: 9. Germline V gene sequence: CDR1 MNHNS, CDR2 SASEGT. The CDR3 sequence is 15 residues long. CDR3 sequence reads: CASSDPGQKLYEQYF. As DNA, the CDR3 is TGTGCCAGCAGTGATCCGGGACAGAAACTATACGAGCAGTACTTC.

The chain combines TRBV7-6 with TRBJ1-4; D possibly corresponds to TRBD1 (5 bases). V dropped 1 base and J dropped 7 bases, with 7 bases sitting between them. Germline CDR1 is SGHVS and CDR2 is FNYEAQ. The CDR3 runs 13 residues. The CDR3 sequence is CASSLDGGEKLFF. The CDR3 DNA sequence: TGTGCCAGCAGCTTAGATGGGGGTGAAAAACTGTTTTTT.

The gene calls are TRBV11-2 and TRBJ2-1; D is unresolved. Germline CDR1 is SGHAT and CDR2 is FQNNGV. This CDR3 has 17 amino acids. The V gene lost 5 bases and the J gene lost 0 bases, with 17 bases spanning the gap. DNA for the CDR3: TGTGCCAGCAGCCCCCTTTTTGGAGAAAGCTCCTACAATGAGCAGTTCTTC. This translates into CASSPLFGESSYNEQFF.

CDR3 residues: CASSYMNTEAFF. The CDR3 nucleotides are TGTGCCAGCAGTTACATGAACACTGAAGCTTTCTTT. The chain carries TRBV6-5 and TRBJ1-1; unclear D gene. Looked up from germline, CDR1 is MNHEY and CDR2 is SVGAGI. This CDR3 has 12 residues. The V and J ends lost 2 bases and 0 bases respectively, with 1 base between them.

The chain has TRBV28 and TRBJ1-5; no clear D gene. V was clipped by 1 base and J by 0 bases, with 4 bases between them. The CDR3 has 14 amino acids. CDR1 and CDR2 (germline): MDHEN, SYDVKM. CDR3 in DNA: TGTGCCAGCAGTTTATATGATAGCAATCAGCCCCAGCATTTT. This sequence encodes CASSLYDSNQPQHF.

The chain couples TRBV5-6 to TRBJ2-5; the D is unclear. This CDR3 has 13 residues. Trimming left V 4 bases short and J 1 base short, with 8 bases between. From germline, CDR1 is SGHDT and CDR2 YYEEEE. CDR3 sequence reads: CASSALRQETQYF. The CDR3 DNA sequence: TGTGCCAGCAGCGCCCTCCGCCAAGAGACCCAGTACTTC.

The chain uses TRBV18 and TRBJ2-3; 8 bases align to TRBD2. Germline V gene lookup returns CDR1 KGHSH and CDR2 LQKENI. The CDR3 consists of 15 residues. V dropped 2 bases and J dropped 6; count of bases not matched to a gene: 7. The CDR3 reads CASSPRTSNADTQYF. CDR3 DNA sequence: TGTGCCAGCTCACCAAGGACTAGCAATGCCGATACGCAGTATTTT.

The CDR3 region is CASSPPLPGINDTEAFF. For the CDR3, the DNA is TGTGCCAGCAGCCCCCCCCTCCCAGGGATTAATGACACTGAAGCTTTCTTT. This chain connects TRBV7-9 to TRBJ1-1; possible D gene TRBD1, 5 bases. Looked up from germline, CDR1 is SEHNR and CDR2 is FQNEAQ (reference sequence). Trimming shortened V by 5 bases and J by 3 bases, and 22 bases separated the two germline ends. This CDR3 contains 17 residues. The variable domain in full, with the rest retrieved from reference TRBV7-9 and TRBJ1-1, is DTGVSQNPRHKITKRGQNVTFRCDPISEHNRLYWYRQTLGQGPEFLTYFQNEAQLEKSRLLSDRFSAERPKGSFSTLEIQRTEQGDSAMYLCASSPPLPGINDTEAFFGQGTRLTVV.

This clone was seen at least ten times. This sample includes further DNA sequences coding for the same CDR3. The rearrangement uses TRBV28 and TRBJ2-7; the D is unclear. Trimming stripped 3 bases from V and 3 bases from J, with 3 bases between. CDR1 is MDHEN and CDR2 is SYDVKM in the germline V gene. This CDR3 has 11 residues. CDR3 nucleotide sequence: TGTGCCAGCAGTTTGAACTACGAGCAGTACTTC. It is translated as CASSLNYEQYF.

The genes are TRBV11-2 and TRBJ2-7; D is unclear. The germline V and J ends were trimmed by 2 bases and 5 bases, with 13 bases remaining between them. Germline CDR1 reads SGHAT; CDR2 reads FQNNGV. This CDR3 has 14 residues. The CDR3 nucleotides are TGTGCCAGCAGCTTAAGTCCTTGGAACCACGAGCAGTACTTC. Its protein is CASSLSPWNHEQYF.

The chain employs TRBV6-5 and TRBJ1-1; a possible D gene is TRBD1 (5 bases). Germline lookup yields CDR1 MNHEY and CDR2 SVGAGI. This CDR3 region has 12 residues. The germline V and J ends were trimmed by 7 bases and 2 bases, with 8 bases remaining between them. The CDR3 loop is CASMQGNTEAFF. In DNA form, the CDR3 reads TGTGCCAGCATGCAGGGTAACACTGAAGCTTTCTTT.